The entry below describes one T cell receptor beta chain. Its target is not known. CDR3 length: 15 residues. Trimming pared 4 bases from V and 4 bases from J, leaving 17 bases between. Germline CDR1 reads SGHDT; CDR2 reads YYEEEE. The sample comes from a study of cytomegalovirus exposure and HLA in healthy donors. Study outcomes and limitations: Later analysis found that TCR beta chains associated with HLA were more clonally expanded than other, equally common chains.

This PCR relied on a set of 60 Vbeta primers and 13 Jbeta primers. Profiling relied on immunoSEQ multiplex PCR, and the TCRdb table lists in-frame clones only, not all of them. The sample yields 55,000 to 65,000 clones, 70% to 90% seen once. The chain couples TRBV5-6 to TRBJ1-2; D might be TRBD1 (5 bases). The origin of this receptor is a man aged 25 to 40 in good health and CMV-seropositive. Sample: PBMCs. DNA for the CDR3: TGTGCCAGCAGCGGTACGGGACTGGATTTCTATGGCTACACCTTC. Its protein is CASSGTGLDFYGYTF.